The 16 T cell receptor beta chains given below trace back to one sample, sequenced in a study of T cell responses to AZD1222 COVID-19 vaccine. Here immunoSEQ multiplex PCR was the method, and the copy in TCRdb shows in-frame clones only, minus some. Here the sample spans some 170,000 clones, roughly 92% being singletons. Sequencing used peripheral blood, obtained on day 0 of AZD1222 vaccination. The receptors here all came from an adult in good health.

This clone was seen a single time. The genes are TRBV6-6 and TRBJ2-3; D remains ambiguous. Deletions cut 2 bases from V and 0 bases from J, with 9 bases between. The germline V gene has CDR1 MNHNY and CDR2 SVGAGI (reference sequence). The length of the CDR3 is 15 residues. Here the CDR3 DNA reads TGTGCCAGCAGTTACAGGGAAACGAGCACAGATACGCAGTATTTT. This encodes CASSYRETSTDTQYF.

The chain combines TRBV29-1 with TRBJ1-2, with D tentatively TRBD1 (5 bases). Germline lookup yields CDR1 SQVTM and CDR2 ANQGSEA. The CDR3 loop spans 14 amino acids. V was trimmed by 7 bases and J by 3 bases, leaving 18 bases between them. CDR3 region: CSAEGLGTDYGYTF. The CDR3 DNA follows: TGCAGCGCCGAGGGCCTTGGGACTGACTATGGCTACACCTTC.

The chain employs TRBV6-5 and TRBJ2-7, with 7 bases fitting TRBD1. The germline V gene encodes CDR1 MNHEY and CDR2 SVGAGI. Trimming took 7 bases from V and 7 from J; bases not matched to a gene: 16. The CDR3 extends over 15 amino acids. CDR3 bases: TGTGCCAGCACCGAAGACAGGGTCCCTTCGGAGGAGCAGTACTTC. As protein: CASTEDRVPSEEQYF.

CDR3 region: CASSVDPSLGVNTEAFF. For the CDR3, the DNA is TGTGCCAGCAGCGTAGATCCCTCGCTGGGCGTGAACACTGAAGCTTTCTTT. V gene TRBV9 combines with J gene TRBJ1-1; D unclear. With 0 bases removed from V and 0 bases from J, the gap between germline ends came to 15 bases. CDR3 length: 17 residues. Germline CDR1 is SGDLS and CDR2 is YYNGEE.

This clone was observed a single time. This rearrangement joins TRBV19 to TRBJ2-1, with 7 bases matching TRBD2. Trimming at V came to 5 bases and at J to 4 bases, leaving 14 bases not matched to a gene. This CDR3 is 17 amino acids long. Germline CDR1 is LNHDA and CDR2 is SQIVND (reference sequence). In DNA, the CDR3 is TGTGCCAGTAGTTCCCCTCGGGTCCGGGACTATTACAATGAGCAGTTCTTC. As protein: CASSSPRVRDYYNEQFF.

V and J are TRBV11-2 and TRBJ1-1; 8 bases are a match to TRBD1. The germline CDR1 and CDR2 sequences are SGHAT and FQNNGV. The CDR3 covers 13 residues. J gave up 4 bases and V 5 bases, and 3 bases lay outside the gene matches. This CDR3 is CASSQQGGTEAFF. CDR3 DNA sequence: TGTGCCAGCAGCCAACAGGGGGGCACTGAAGCTTTCTTT.

This clone was picked up a small number of times. The genes are TRBV30 and TRBJ1-6; D unclear. This CDR3 is built from 13 residues. V was clipped by 3 bases and J by 7 bases, with 10 bases between them. Germline V CDR1 and CDR2: GTSNPN, SVGIG (reference sequence). CDR3 DNA: TGTGCCTGGAGCGGGGAGAGGAATTCACCCCTCCACTTT. This encodes CAWSGERNSPLHF.

The J gene is TRBJ2-1, the V gene TRBV5-4, with a tentative D call TRBD2 (6 bases). V lost 1 base to trimming and J lost 8 bases, with 13 bases between them. This CDR3 is built from 14 residues. Germline V gene data show CDR1 as SGHNT and CDR2 as YYREEE (reference sequence). The CDR3 region is CASSLYGGKDEQFF. The CDR3 DNA reads TGTGCCAGCAGCTTGTATGGGGGGAAGGATGAGCAGTTCTTC. Filled out from reference TRBV5-4 and TRBJ2-1, the complete variable domain reads ETGVTQSPTHLIKTRGQQVTLRCSSQSGHNTVSWYQQALGQGPQFIFQYYREEENGRGNFPPRFSGLQFPNYSSELNVNALELDDSALYLCASSLYGGKDEQFFGPGTRLTVL.

The chain joins TRBV6-5 to TRBJ1-4; no reliable D call. From germline, CDR1 is MNHEY and CDR2 SVGAGI. The CDR3 contains 13 residues. V lost 2 bases, J lost 7 bases, and 8 bases lay in between. The CDR3 bases are TGTGCCAGCAGTTACAACAGACGTGAAAAACTGTTTTTT. It codes for CASSYNRREKLFF.

The V and J genes are TRBV12-3 or TRBV12-4 and TRBJ1-3, with D uncertain. The CDR3 has 11 amino acids. The V and J ends lost 6 bases and 5 bases respectively, with 5 bases between them. CDR3 sequence: CASSPRNTIYF. Here the CDR3 DNA reads TGTGCCAGCAGCCCTCGAAACACCATATATTTT.

The chain is built from TRBV24-1 and TRBJ1-1, with D uncertain. This CDR3 region has 12 residues. CDR1 KGHDR and CDR2 SFDVKD come from the germline V gene. V was clipped by 5 bases and J by 3 bases, with 6 bases between them. This CDR3 reads CATSVRYTEAFF. CDR3 nucleotide sequence: TGTGCCACCAGTGTCCGGTACACTGAAGCTTTCTTT.

In its sample, this clone was seen once. V and J are TRBV10-1 and TRBJ2-1; TRBD2 matches at 9 bases. This CDR3 is built from 15 residues. Germline V gives CDR1 WNHNN, CDR2 SYGVQD (reference sequence). The J segment lost 8 bases and the V segment lost 3 bases, leaving 8 bases of the junction unmatched. CDR3 sequence (DNA): TGCGCCAGCAGTGAAAAAGCGGGAGGTGCGGATGAGCAGTTCTTC. Translation gives CASSEKAGGADEQFF.

The gene calls are TRBV13 and TRBJ2-1; tentatively, D is TRBD2 (6 bases). The CDR3 loop spans 14 amino acids. The V gene's germline CDR1 is PRHDT and CDR2 FYEKMQ (reference sequence). The V end lost 0 bases, the J end lost 3 bases, and 6 bases lay between the germline ends. The CDR3 loop is CASSLGRDYNEQFF. CDR3 DNA: TGTGCCAGCAGCTTAGGGCGGGACTACAATGAGCAGTTCTTC.

This chain uses TRBV29-1 with TRBJ2-7; TRBD2 might be the D (7 bases). The CDR3 covers 14 residues. V gave up 7 bases and J gave up 0 bases, with 16 bases separating them. Germline lookup yields CDR1 SQVTM and CDR2 ANQGSEA. CDR3 nucleotide sequence: TGCAGCGCGACGGGGGGCGTGAGCTCCTACGAGCAGTACTTC. Protein product: CSATGGVSSYEQYF.

The chain carries TRBV10-3 and TRBJ1-4; D not certain. Germline loops: CDR1 ENHRY, CDR2 SYGVKD. Trimming stripped 0 bases from V and 7 bases from J, with 9 bases between. This CDR3 is built from 14 residues. The CDR3 spells CAISESTSTEKLFF. For the CDR3, the DNA is TGTGCCATCAGTGAGTCGACCAGTACTGAAAAACTGTTTTTT.

Regarding this clone: This CDR3 is also generated by other DNA sequences in the sample. This chain links TRBV18 with TRBJ1-4, with D perhaps TRBD1 (5 bases). CDR3 size: 14 residues. Trimming stripped 3 bases from V and 3 bases from J, with 8 bases between. Per the germline V gene, CDR1 is KGHSH and CDR2 is LQKENI. The CDR3: CASSPRGANEKLFF. DNA for the CDR3: TGTGCCAGCTCACCTCGGGGGGCTAATGAAAAACTGTTTTTT.